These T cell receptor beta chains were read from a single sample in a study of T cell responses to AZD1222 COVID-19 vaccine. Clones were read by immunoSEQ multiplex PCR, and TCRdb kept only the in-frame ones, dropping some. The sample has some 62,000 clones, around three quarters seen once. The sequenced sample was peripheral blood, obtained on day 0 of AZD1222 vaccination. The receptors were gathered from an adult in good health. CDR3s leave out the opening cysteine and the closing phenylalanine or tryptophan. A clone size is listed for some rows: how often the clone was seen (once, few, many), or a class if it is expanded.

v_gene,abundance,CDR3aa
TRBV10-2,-,ASSASGGATGELF
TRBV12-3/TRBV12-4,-,ASSQARETQY
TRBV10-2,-,ASSAGTSGYNEQF
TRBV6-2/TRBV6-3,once,ASSTNPYEQY
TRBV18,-,ATGLGQNNQPQH
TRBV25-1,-,ASSEEVGRREKLF
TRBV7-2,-,ASSFRGYEQY
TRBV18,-,ASSPRVNEQY
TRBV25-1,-,ASSVQTSFSGANVLT
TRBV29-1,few,SAEWGPSGYT
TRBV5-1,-,ASSLDPGRETQY
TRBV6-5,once,ASAGQINSPLH
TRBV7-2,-,ASTSGGQGTQY
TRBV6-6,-,ASAKDGNTEAF
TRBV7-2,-,ASSQKASGGSRTQY
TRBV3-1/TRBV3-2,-,ASSRISQDHGGYT